This is a list of T cell receptor beta chains from one sample in a study of T-cell memory formation after mild COVID-19. Each CDR3 protein is one row after TCRdb ran MiXCR on the 5' RACE reads. The sample holds 25,000 to 35,000 distinct CDR3 sequences, roughly 12% seen once. Material for sequencing was PBMCs or a T cell subset sorted from them (not recorded which). These receptors were taken from an adult woman who had mild COVID-19 (a few samples of this study predate the infection). Cell type and time point are not known. Both conserved end residues are part of each CDR3. D genes are given only for firm matches. Some rows have no size entry. The others give once, few or many, or a class for an expanded clone.

j_call clone_size v_call d_call cdr3_nt cdr3_aa
TRBJ2-5 many TRBV30 . TGTGCCTGGAGCGGCTCACTCGGGGTGGGAGGAGAGACCCAGTACTTC CAWSGSLGVGGETQYF
TRBJ2-3 many TRBV7-2 . TGTGCCAGCAGCTTATATAAAGCATCGGCAGATACGCAGTATTTT CASSLYKASADTQYF
TRBJ1-5 medium-sized TRBV7-2 . TGTGCCAGCAGCTTAAGGGGCAATCAGCCCCAGCATTTT CASSLRGNQPQHF
TRBJ2-3 many TRBV29-1 . TGCAGCCCCAGAATAACAGATACGCAGTATTTT CSPRITDTQYF
TRBJ2-3 many TRBV6-5 . TGTGCCAGCAGAAACGGGGATACGCAGTATTTT CASRNGDTQYF
TRBJ2-1 many TRBV6-5 . TGTGCCAGCAGTTCTGGATGGGCTCACTACAATGAGCAGTTCTTC CASSSGWAHYNEQFF
TRBJ1-1 many TRBV30 . TGTGCCTGGATAGCAGGCCCGAACACTGAAGCTTTCTTT CAWIAGPNTEAFF
TRBJ1-1 many TRBV29-1 TRBD1 TGCAGCGTCGGGACAGGGCACACTGAAGCTTTCTTT CSVGTGHTEAFF
TRBJ2-7 many TRBV12-3/TRBV12-4 . TGTGCCAGCAGTTTTGGGGGAAACTACGAGCAGTACTTC CASSFGGNYEQYF
TRBJ1-2 many TRBV4-1 . TGCGCCAGCAGCCAAGAATCCACGGGGTGGGCATATGGCTACACCTTC CASSQESTGWAYGYTF
TRBJ2-2 many TRBV9 . TGTGCCAGCAGCCTTTCCTCCAGGGTGGACACCGGGGAGCTGTTTTTT CASSLSSRVDTGELFF
TRBJ1-3 many TRBV4-1 TRBD1 TGCGCCAGCAGCCAGGCGAACTTACAGGGGGCAAAGGGAAACACCATATATTTT CASSQANLQGAKGNTIYF
TRBJ1-2 many TRBV12-3/TRBV12-4 . TGTGCCAGCAGTTTAAGGGGACGGCTCACTAACTATGGCTACACCTTC CASSLRGRLTNYGYTF
TRBJ2-1 . TRBV9 TRBD2 TGTGCCAGCAGCGTAGACCCCGGGACTAGTCGTGAGCAGTTCTTC CASSVDPGTSREQFF
TRBJ1-2 many TRBV7-9 . TGTGCCAGCAGCTCAGAGACAGGAGGCTACACCTTC CASSSETGGYTF